This TCR beta chain was documented in a study of T cells in Graves' hyperthyroidism and ophthalmopathy. Study-wide points: Ophthalmopathy got predicted by the model a median approximately six months before its onset.

Amplified regions were TCR beta CDR3 sequences from RNA transcripts. HTBI primers were employed in a first-round RT-PCR of the TCR CDR3. TCRdb ran MiXCR on the multiplex PCR reads and lists one entry per CDR3 protein. The sample contains hundreds of thousands of distinct CDR3 sequences, 17% of which appear only once. Thyroid ultrasound and orbital computed tomography, with clinical symptoms and serum thyroxine and TRAb, informed diagnoses. This clonotype was detected only a few times. Its antigen is unidentified. CDR3 length: 16 residues. Germline V lookup: CDR1 LNHDA, CDR2 SQIVND (reference sequence). Trimming shortened V by 3 bases and J by 3 bases, and 16 bases separated the two germline ends.

The sequenced material came from blood. The clonotype comes from a woman younger than 30 with Graves' ophthalmopathy. The chain links TRBV19 to TRBJ2-3; perhaps TRBD2 as D (6 bases). This CDR3 reads CASSIGSTSSTDTQYF. CDR3 nucleotide sequence: TGTGCCAGTAGTATCGGTTCGACTAGTAGTACAGATACGCAGTATTTT. The full variable domain, in which reference TRBV19 and TRBJ2-3 provide the parts outside the CDR3, is DGGITQSPKYLFRKEGQNVTLSCEQNLNHDAMYWYRQDPGQGLRLIYYSQIVNDFQKGDIAEGYSVSREKKESFPLTVTSAQKNPTAFYLCASSIGSTSSTDTQYFGPGTRLTVL.